This is a list of T cell receptor beta chains from one sample in a study of blood T cell repertoires in COVID-19. Data came from immunoSEQ multiplex PCR; TCRdb stores just in-frame clones and leaves some out. This sample has 100,000 to 150,000 clones, with around nine tenths found just once. The sequenced sample consisted of PBMCs or T cells enriched from blood (not recorded which). The source is a woman between 50 and 59 years old who had recovered from COVID-19. The CDR3 runs from the conserved cysteine through the conserved F or W. The D gene is left open where the match is weak. Expanded clones get a size class; other rows say once, few or many, or leave the size out.

size: -
D: -
J: TRBJ1-2
V: TRBV5-1
CDR3: CASSSYRDGYTF
DNA: TGCGCCAGCAGCTCGTACAGGGATGGCTACACCTTC

size: -
D: -
J: TRBJ1-4
V: TRBV5-6
CDR3: CASSRTVNEKLFF
DNA: TGTGCCAGCAGCAGGACAGTAAATGAAAAACTGTTTTTT

size: -
D: TRBD1
J: TRBJ1-2
V: TRBV28
CDR3: CASSFWTGGPGYTF
DNA: TGTGCCAGCAGTTTTTGGACAGGGGGACCTGGCTACACCTTC

size: -
D: -
J: TRBJ2-2
V: TRBV5-1
CDR3: CASSLVALANTGELFF
DNA: TGCGCCAGCAGCTTGGTAGCACTCGCGAACACCGGGGAGCTGTTTTTT

size: -
D: -
J: TRBJ1-2
V: TRBV10-3
CDR3: CAISDGGARGYTF
DNA: TGTGCCATCAGTGACGGGGGGGCTAGGGGCTACACCTTC

size: few
D: -
J: TRBJ1-6
V: TRBV19
CDR3: CASSSTGYPGGSLHF
DNA: TGTGCCAGTAGTTCAACAGGGTATCCAGGCGGTTCCCTCCACTTT

size: -
D: TRBD2
J: TRBJ2-7
V: TRBV10-3
CDR3: CAISGTPRGEGQYF
DNA: TGTGCCATCAGTGGAACACCAAGAGGGGAGGGGCAGTACTTC

size: once
D: -
J: TRBJ1-1
V: TRBV7-9
CDR3: CASSLTSDMNTEAFF
DNA: TGTGCCAGCAGCTTAACGTCAGACATGAACACTGAAGCTTTCTTT

size: -
D: -
J: TRBJ2-1
V: TRBV5-4
CDR3: CASSLGGSSGNEQFF
DNA: TGTGCCAGCAGCTTGGGAGGCTCCAGCGGCAATGAGCAGTTCTTC

size: few
D: TRBD2
J: TRBJ2-5
V: TRBV9
CDR3: CASSVGASGGGAETQYF
DNA: TGTGCCAGCAGCGTAGGGGCTAGCGGGGGGGGCGCGGAGACCCAGTACTTC

size: -
D: TRBD2
J: TRBJ2-1
V: TRBV19
CDR3: CASSIVLLAGYNNEQFF
DNA: TGTGCCAGTAGTATAGTACTACTAGCGGGGTATAACAATGAGCAGTTCTTC

size: -
D: TRBD1
J: TRBJ2-5
V: TRBV6-5
CDR3: CASSLWDSLPETQYF
DNA: TGTGCCAGCAGTCTATGGGACAGCCTGCCGGAGACCCAGTACTTC

size: -
D: TRBD2
J: TRBJ2-5
V: TRBV3-1/TRBV3-2
CDR3: CASSQEALAEETQYF
DNA: TGTGCCAGCAGCCAAGAAGCCCTAGCGGAGGAGACCCAGTACTTC

size: -
D: -
J: TRBJ2-7
V: TRBV7-9
CDR3: CASSAPAGLDNEQYF
DNA: TGTGCCAGCAGCGCACCAGCAGGGCTCGACAACGAGCAGTACTTC

size: -
D: -
J: TRBJ2-3
V: TRBV29-1
CDR3: CSVDGGGGDKLSTDTQYF
DNA: TGCAGCGTTGATGGGGGCGGGGGAGATAAACTTAGCACAGATACGCAGTATTTT

size: -
D: TRBD1
J: TRBJ1-5
V: TRBV18
CDR3: CASSQGQGNQPQHF
DNA: TGTGCCAGCTCACAAGGACAGGGGAATCAGCCCCAGCATTTT

size: -
D: -
J: TRBJ1-3
V: TRBV29-1
CDR3: CSVGGTGGGNTIYF
DNA: TGCAGCGTTGGGGGCACCGGTGGAGGAAACACCATATATTTT

size: -
D: -
J: TRBJ2-7
V: TRBV4-1
CDR3: CASSLWASLDEQYF
DNA: TGCGCCAGCAGCCTCTGGGCTTCTTTAGACGAGCAGTACTTC

size: -
D: TRBD2
J: TRBJ2-7
V: TRBV7-9
CDR3: CASSHLLAGSPDEQYF
DNA: TGTGCCAGCAGCCACCTATTAGCGGGGAGCCCAGACGAGCAGTACTTC

size: -
D: -
J: TRBJ2-7
V: TRBV6-5
CDR3: CAIRQAATSSYEQYF
DNA: TGTGCCATAAGACAAGCCGCAACGAGCTCCTACGAGCAGTACTTC

size: once
D: -
J: TRBJ2-3
V: TRBV4-1
CDR3: CASSQVVGGGDTQYF
DNA: TGCGCCAGCAGCCAAGTGGTGGGTGGAGGCGATACGCAGTATTTT

size: -
D: -
J: TRBJ2-7
V: TRBV5-1
CDR3: CASSTGNYEQYF
DNA: TGCGCCAGCAGCACCGGGAACTACGAGCAGTACTTC

size: few
D: -
J: TRBJ1-4
V: TRBV7-9
CDR3: CASSEDEGRSLFF
DNA: TGTGCCAGCAGCGAGGATGAAGGAAGAAGCCTGTTTTTT